This TCR beta chain came from a study of blood T cell repertoires in COVID-19. Measured with immunoSEQ multiplex PCR; TCRdb has only the in-frame clones, and not every one. The table has under 400,000 clones, around 87% seen once. Trimming shortened V by 2 bases and J by 6 bases, and 13 bases separated the two germline ends. This CDR3 has 14 residues. Looked up from germline, CDR1 is KGHSH and CDR2 is LQKENI. The specimen was peripheral blood. The receptor comes from a woman in her twenties or thirties with COVID-19, enrolled during active disease. The gene calls are TRBV18 and TRBJ1-1, with D perhaps TRBD1 (5 bases). CDR3 in DNA: TGTGCCAGCTCACCAATGCAGGGTTCCCCTGAAGCTTTCTTT. Translation gives CASSPMQGSPEAFF. The full variable domain, with the rest looked up from reference TRBV18 and TRBJ1-1, is NAGVMQNPRHLVRRRGQEARLRCSPMKGHSHVYWYRQLPEEGLKFMVYLQKENIIDESGMPKERFSAEFPKEGPSILRIQQVVRGDSAAYFCASSPMQGSPEAFFGQGTRLTVV.